The sequence of this T cell receptor beta chain was determined in a study of PD-1 blockade in classical Hodgkin lymphoma. The study's findings and limits: Newly diagnosed patients were reported to start with lower TCR diversity than healthy donors.

Time point: cycle 4 day 1 (C4D1), after more than five weeks of nivolumab. Every patient had relapsed following autologous stem cell transplantation, and cohorts differed in brentuximab vedotin exposure. After PBMCs were thawed, their CD8+ T cells were isolated by magnetic negative selection. Profiled with immunoSEQ multiplex PCR; TCRdb holds only in-frame clones, not every one. This sample has roughly 2,500 clones, with over 60% found just once. Concerning this clone: Its antigen is not identified.

V was pared by 3 bases and J by 3 bases, with 17 bases between. Germline CDR1 SEHNR, CDR2 FQNEAQ (reference sequence). The CDR3 has 16 amino acids. This rearrangement joins TRBV7-9 to TRBJ1-2, with D possibly being TRBD1 (6 bases). The origin of this receptor is a human donor with classical Hodgkin lymphoma. The starting material was CD8+ T cells from blood, obtained before the fourth cycle of nivolumab. In nucleotides, the CDR3 is TGTGCCAGCAGCTTTAATCCTTCCGAGGGGGACTATGGCTACACCTTC. This encodes CASSFNPSEGDYGYTF.